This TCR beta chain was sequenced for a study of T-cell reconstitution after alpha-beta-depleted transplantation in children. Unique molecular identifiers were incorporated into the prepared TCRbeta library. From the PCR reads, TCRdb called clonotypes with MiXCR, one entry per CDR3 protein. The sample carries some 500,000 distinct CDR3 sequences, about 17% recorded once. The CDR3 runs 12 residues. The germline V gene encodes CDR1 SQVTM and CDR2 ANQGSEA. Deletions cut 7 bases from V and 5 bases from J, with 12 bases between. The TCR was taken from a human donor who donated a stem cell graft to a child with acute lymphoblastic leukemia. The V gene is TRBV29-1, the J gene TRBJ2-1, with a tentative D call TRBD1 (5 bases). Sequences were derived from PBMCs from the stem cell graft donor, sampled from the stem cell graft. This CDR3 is CSGQTINNEQFF. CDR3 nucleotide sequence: TGCAGCGGACAGACAATTAACAATGAGCAGTTCTTC.